This TCR beta chain was documented in a study of shared T cell receptors in the human thymus. The CDR3 length is 19 residues. V lost 3 bases, J lost 5 bases, and 21 bases stayed unmatched. CDR1 is SGHRS, CDR2 YFSETQ, per germline. Data came from immunoSEQ multiplex PCR; TCRdb stores just in-frame clones and leaves some out. The table shows about 660,000 clones, with 80% to 90% occurring only once. This same sample was also taken into another study, of human thymus T cells.

The sequence was obtained from a boy younger than two with a congenital heart defect. The sequenced sample consisted of thymocytes. The genes are TRBV5-1 and TRBJ2-7, with 9 bases aligning to TRBD1. The CDR3 spells CASSSTPGTGKAGSNEQYF. The DNA for the CDR3 is TGCGCCAGCAGCTCGACGCCCGGGACAGGGAAGGCGGGATCGAACGAGCAGTACTTC.